Below, 8 T cell receptor beta chains from the same sample are listed, as sequenced in a study of cytotoxic CD8 clonotypes in ibrutinib-treated CLL. Sequenced by immunoSEQ multiplex PCR; TCRdb stores in-frame clones only, minus some. The sample consists of around 26,000 clones, approximately 85% of them appearing once. This material consisted of PBMCs, taken after 24 months of ibrutinib treatment. Receptors originate from a human donor with chronic lymphocytic leukemia.

The V and J genes are TRBV7-8 and TRBJ1-4; 8 nucleotides align to TRBD1. CDR3 length equals 14 residues. Germline V lookup: CDR1 SGHVS, CDR2 FQNEAQ. After removal of 5 bases from V and 7 bases from J, the junction contained 6 bases not matched to a gene. The CDR3 bases are TGTGCCAGCAGCCCCAGGGGGCTAGGTGAAAAACTGTTTTTT. Its protein product is CASSPRGLGEKLFF. Drawing the rest from reference TRBV7-8 and TRBJ1-4, the complete variable domain is GAGVSQSPRYKVAKRGQDVALRCDPISGHVSLFWYQQALGQGPEFLTYFQNEAQLDKSGLPSDRFFAERPEGSVSTLKIQRTQQEDSAVYLCASSPRGLGEKLFFGSGTQLSVL.

The chain has TRBV7-3 and TRBJ2-6; no reliable D call. Germline V gene sequence: CDR1 SGHTA, CDR2 FQGTGA. The CDR3 runs 14 residues. Trimming stripped 1 base from V and 3 bases from J, with 4 bases between. The CDR3 is CASSLSYGANVLTF. The CDR3, as DNA: TGTGCCAGCAGCTTAAGTTATGGGGCCAACGTCCTGACTTTC.

The chain uses TRBV19 and TRBJ2-1; a weak D match, TRBD1 (6 bases). CDR1 and CDR2 (germline): LNHDA, SQIVND (reference sequence). CDR3 length equals 16 residues. Trimming took off 5 bases at V and 1 base at J, with 15 bases between the two ends. The CDR3 nucleotides are TGTGCCAGTAGTGTGCGACAGGCTCCATCCTACAATGAGCAGTTCTTC. Protein: CASSVRQAPSYNEQFF.

This sequence joins TRBV7-3 and TRBJ1-5, with a tentative D call TRBD1 (6 bases). V dropped 0 bases and J dropped 7 bases, with 10 bases sitting between them. From germline, CDR1 is SGHTA and CDR2 FQGTGA. This CDR3 has 14 residues. CDR3 DNA: TGTGCCAGCAGCTTAACAGGGGGTGGGCAGCCCCAGCATTTT. Its protein is CASSLTGGGQPQHF.

This clone has a handful of counts. V usage is TRBV7-9 and J usage is TRBJ2-5, with TRBD2 matching over 8 bases. The CDR3 has 18 residues. With V trimmed by 1 base and J by 0 bases, 10 bases remained unmatched. CDR1 and CDR2 from the germline V gene are SEHNR and FQNEAQ (reference sequence). CDR3 bases: TGTGCCAGCAGCTTAGTGGGAAGCGGGGGTCGGTACCAAGAGACCCAGTACTTC. This encodes CASSLVGSGGRYQETQYF.

The chain couples TRBV10-1 to TRBJ2-2; the D gene could be TRBD1 or TRBD2 (5 bases each). The CDR3 covers 16 residues. The V end lost 5 bases, the J end lost 0 bases, and 13 bases lay between the germline ends. Germline values: CDR1 WNHNN, CDR2 SYGVQD (reference sequence). The CDR3 protein is CASSNPGTSNTGELFF. CDR3 in DNA: TGCGCCAGCAGTAACCCCGGGACCTCGAACACCGGGGAGCTGTTTTTT.

In its sample, this clone was seen once. This chain connects TRBV2 to TRBJ1-5; no clear D. V lost 7 bases and J lost 3, with 13 bases in between. The CDR3 runs 14 residues. Germline V gene data show CDR1 as SNHLY and CDR2 as FYNNEI. CDR3 residues: CASMDQAFNQPQHF. DNA of the CDR3: TGTGCCAGCATGGATCAAGCCTTCAATCAGCCCCAGCATTTT.

V gene TRBV5-6 combines with J gene TRBJ1-1; D not resolved. V shed 0 bases and J shed 1 base, with 16 bases lying between them. Germline lookup yields CDR1 SGHDT and CDR2 YYEEEE. The CDR3 has 17 amino acids. CDR3 sequence reads: CASSLAGSHRGNTEAFF. DNA for the CDR3: TGTGCCAGCAGCTTGGCCGGGAGCCATCGGGGGAACACTGAAGCTTTCTTT. The full variable domain, in which reference TRBV5-6 and TRBJ1-1 provide the parts outside the CDR3, is DAGVTQSPTHLIKTRGQQVTLRCSPKSGHDTVSWYQQALGQGPQFIFQYYEEEERQRGNFPDRFSGHQFPNYSSELNVNALLLGDSALYLCASSLAGSHRGNTEAFFGQGTRLTVV.